This T cell receptor beta chain was found in a study of synovial regulatory T cells in juvenile arthritis. In the study overall: Three patients were therapy-naive; 6 or 7 received methotrexate alone.

The protocol was immunoSEQ multiplex PCR, while the TCRdb copy is restricted to in-frame clones and leaves out a portion. The listing records 9,000 to 10,000 clones. A remark on this clone: Its antigen is as yet unknown.

General study results and limits: TCR diversity was lower in inflammation-associated blood Treg cells than in other blood Treg cells. iaTreg cells shared more CDR3 sequences with synovial Tregs than other blood Tregs did.

This CDR3 contains 13 residues. The DNA sequence is not available. Germline V gene sequence: CDR1 LNHDA, CDR2 SQIVND (reference sequence). Sequencing used Treg cells from blood. Subset noted: remaining (HLA-DR-negative) circulating blood Treg cells. The V gene is TRBV19, the J gene TRBJ1-2. This TCR was sampled from a donor between 2 and 29 years old with juvenile idiopathic arthritis. This chain's CDR3 is CASSVQGRGGYTF.